This paragraph covers one T cell receptor (beta chain) sequence. Its antigen is not identified. The assay was immunoSEQ multiplex PCR, and TCRdb's table has in-frame clones only and misses some. This sample yields 130,000 or so clones, of which roughly 80% are seen a single time; approximately 28% belongs to the top ten. The data originate from a study of cytotoxic CD8 clonotypes in ibrutinib-treated CLL. Across the whole study: 24 partial and 2 complete responses; at median roughly 6 years, approximately 14 remitted, about twelve progressed.

General study points: Few clonotypes were public, and these shrank or held steady under treatment. Baseline clonality exceeded age-matched healthy donors and tracked circulating CD8+ T-cell counts.

The CDR3 contains 15 residues. Per the germline V gene, CDR1 is SSHAT and CDR2 is FNYEAQ (reference sequence). V was pared by 2 bases and J by 5 bases, with 16 bases between. Sequencing was performed on PBMCs, taken after 12 months of ibrutinib treatment. V gene TRBV7-7 combines with J gene TRBJ2-7; perhaps D is TRBD1 or TRBD2 (5 bases each). The clonotype originates from a human donor with chronic lymphocytic leukemia. CDR3 protein: CASSLTGTAIDEQYF. The CDR3 bases are TGTGCCAGCAGCTTAACTGGGACCGCCATCGACGAGCAGTACTTC.